These 4 T cell receptor beta chains were sequenced from one sample in a study of blood T cell repertoires in COVID-19. TCRdb's copy holds only in-frame clones and misses some; the assay was immunoSEQ multiplex PCR. The table has about 220,000 clones, roughly nine tenths seen once. The specimen was peripheral blood. The receptors were sampled from a man in his forties or fifties with acute or convalescent COVID-19.

The chain employs TRBV16 and TRBJ1-6; D not certain. Trimming stripped 3 bases from V and 0 bases from J, with 12 bases between. This CDR3 spans 17 amino acids. Germline CDR1 and CDR2: KGHSY and FQNENV. CDR3 bases: TGTGCCAGCAGCCACCCCGGAGGCGGCTCCTATAATTCACCCCTCCACTTT. Its translation: CASSHPGGGSYNSPLHF.

The genes are TRBV5-8 and TRBJ2-7, with 7 bases fitting TRBD1. Germline values: CDR1 SGHTS, CDR2 YDEGEE. V dropped 2 bases and J dropped 4; count of bases not matched to a gene: 12. This CDR3 contains 16 residues. The CDR3 reads CASSFRPGQEVYEQYF. Here the CDR3 DNA reads TGTGCCAGCAGCTTTCGGCCTGGACAGGAAGTATACGAGCAGTACTTC.

This chain connects TRBV5-1 to TRBJ2-3; D might be TRBD2 (7 bases). Germline values: CDR1 SGHRS, CDR2 YFSETQ. V gave up 1 base and J gave up 1 base, with 16 bases separating them. CDR3 length equals 17 residues. The CDR3 is CASSLLVGGQGTDTQYF. The CDR3 coding sequence is TGCGCCAGCAGCTTGTTGGTGGGGGGGCAAGGCACAGATACGCAGTATTTT.

This clone was seen ten or more times. V gene TRBV7-8 combines with J gene TRBJ1-1; D uncertain. This CDR3 comprises 13 residues. Per germline, CDR1 SGHVS and CDR2 FQNEAQ. Trimming pared 5 bases from V and 1 base from J, leaving 8 bases between. CDR3 residues: CASSPIRNTEAFF. As DNA, the CDR3 is TGTGCCAGCAGCCCGATCAGGAACACTGAAGCTTTCTTT.